Listed here are 10 T cell receptor beta chains from one sample, sequenced in a study of early T cells in non-severe SARS-CoV-2 infection. Each CDR3 protein is one row after TCRdb ran MiXCR on the 5' RACE reads. The data contain under 70,000 distinct CDR3 sequences, about 15% of them singletons. Sequencing used whole blood, obtained at baseline. The origin of the receptors is an adult who was a healthcare worker with PCR-confirmed SARS-CoV-2 infection or an uninfected control (not recorded which).

This clonotype was seen a handful of times. This chain links TRBV11-2 with TRBJ2-3; possible D gene TRBD1, 6 bases. CDR1 SGHAT and CDR2 FQNNGV come from the germline V gene. Trimming removed 0 bases at V and 4 bases at J, with 11 bases between. The CDR3 is 15 amino acids. CDR3 sequence reads: CASSLEEQGSDTQYF. In DNA, the CDR3 is TGTGCCAGCAGCTTAGAGGAACAGGGATCAGATACGCAGTATTTT.

This sequence joins TRBV5-1 and TRBJ2-1, with a weak D call TRBD1 (5 bases). V dropped 0 bases and J dropped 8 bases, with 9 bases sitting between them. Per the germline V gene, CDR1 is SGHRS and CDR2 is YFSETQ. The CDR3 spans 13 residues. The CDR3: CASSLVQGHEQFF. The DNA for the CDR3 is TGCGCCAGCAGCTTGGTGCAGGGCCATGAGCAGTTCTTC.

The chain uses TRBV5-1 and TRBJ2-1; D is undetermined. Germline lookup yields CDR1 SGHRS and CDR2 YFSETQ. The CDR3 totals 16 residues. Deletions cut 0 bases from V and 1 base from J, with 11 bases between. CDR3 residues: CASSLESRVSYNEQFF. In nucleotides, the CDR3 is TGCGCCAGCAGCTTGGAGAGTAGGGTATCCTACAATGAGCAGTTCTTC.

This clonotype was seen only a few times. CDR3 nucleotides: TGTGCCAGCAGTGGGACAGGAAACTATGGCTACACCTTC. Its protein product is CASSGTGNYGYTF. The rearrangement links TRBV2 to TRBJ1-2; 7 positions match TRBD1. This CDR3 is built from 13 residues. Germline V gene lookup returns CDR1 SNHLY and CDR2 FYNNEI. J gave up 2 bases and V 4 bases, and 1 base lay outside the gene matches.

The chain joins TRBV6-1 to TRBJ1-2, with 7 nucleotides matching TRBD1. The germline V gene encodes CDR1 MNHNS and CDR2 SASEGT. With 3 bases clipped from V and 4 bases from J, the junction kept 5 bases outside the gene matches. There are 14 residues in the CDR3. CDR3 sequence reads: CASSETDRAYGYTF. In DNA, the CDR3 is TGTGCCAGCAGTGAGACTGACAGGGCCTATGGCTACACCTTC.

The chain couples TRBV5-1 to TRBJ2-7; 10 nucleotides align to TRBD2. V shed 0 bases, J shed 6 bases, and the junction held 6 bases outside the gene matches. Per germline, CDR1 SGHRS and CDR2 YFSETQ. The CDR3 length is 15 residues. CDR3 region: CASSLASSGRSEQYF. The CDR3 DNA reads as TGCGCCAGCAGCTTGGCCTCTAGCGGGAGAAGCGAGCAGTACTTC.

This clonotype was observed at least ten times. The chain has TRBV5-5 and TRBJ2-5; a weak D match, TRBD2 (5 bases). Germline CDR1 SGHKS, CDR2 YYEKEE (reference sequence). The V gene lost 4 bases and the J gene lost 5 bases, with 21 bases spanning the gap. CDR3 size: 16 residues. In DNA form, the CDR3 reads TGTGCCAGCAGCGTGAATATTGAAGTGGGCGGGGAGACCCAGTACTTC. Residues: CASSVNIEVGGETQYF.

In its sample, this clonotype was seen once. The rearrangement uses TRBV10-3 and TRBJ2-3, with a tentative D call TRBD2 (6 bases). This CDR3 is 12 amino acids long. V was shortened by 8 bases and J by 4 bases, with 10 bases between the two germline ends. Germline CDR1 reads ENHRY; CDR2 reads SYGVKD. The CDR3 reads CAIAGTADTQYF. CDR3 nucleotides: TGTGCCATCGCGGGAACTGCAGATACGCAGTATTTT.

The genes are TRBV20-1 and TRBJ2-1; unclear D gene. The CDR3 runs 13 residues. The germline V gene encodes CDR1 DFQATT and CDR2 SNEGSKA (reference sequence). Trimming removed 0 bases from V and 3 bases from J, with 6 bases in between. DNA for the CDR3: TGCAGTGCTAGAGATTTAGTCTACAATGAGCAGTTCTTC. Translation gives CSARDLVYNEQFF.

This clonotype was counted only a few times. The chain joins TRBV7-8 to TRBJ2-6, with unresolved D. The CDR3 sequence is 18 residues long. Germline loops: CDR1 SGHVS, CDR2 FQNEAQ. Trimming removed 1 base from V and 0 bases from J, with 13 bases in between. For the CDR3, the DNA is TGTGCCAGCAGCTTAGAAGCCAGATCAAGCTCTGGGGCCAACGTCCTGACTTTC. This translates into CASSLEARSSSGANVLTF.